A selection of T cell receptor beta chains follows, all from one sample in a study of T-cell memory formation after mild COVID-19. MiXCR was run by TCRdb on the 5' RACE reads, yielding one entry per CDR3 protein. Here the sample spans over 120,000 distinct CDR3 sequences, approximately 6% being singletons. Sequencing was carried out using PBMCs or a T cell subset sorted from them (not recorded which). Receptors originate from an adult woman who had mild COVID-19 (a few samples of this study predate the infection). Cell type and time point are not known. CDR3s include the opening cysteine and the closing phenylalanine or tryptophan. The order of the fields is J gene, V gene, clone size, D gene, CDR3 DNA, CDR3 protein. A D gene is named only where the DNA matches it firmly. The size of a clone is reported for some rows only, either as once, few or many, or as a class for expanded clones.

J: TRBJ2-3
V: TRBV5-1
size: many
D: -
DNA: TGCGCCAGCAGGGAAGGAGGCTACACAGATACGCAGTATTTT
CDR3: CASREGGYTDTQYF

J: TRBJ2-7
V: TRBV30
size: few
D: -
DNA: TGTGCCTGGAGAAGAACAGGCCTCTCCTACGAGCAGTACTTC
CDR3: CAWRRTGLSYEQYF

J: TRBJ2-7
V: TRBV7-6
size: many
D: TRBD1
DNA: TGTGCCAGCAGCACCGGGACAGGGTACGAGCAGTACTTC
CDR3: CASSTGTGYEQYF

J: TRBJ1-2
V: TRBV19
size: -
D: -
DNA: TGTGCCAGTAAAGGTTTGAAGAACTATGGCTACACCTTC
CDR3: CASKGLKNYGYTF

J: TRBJ1-1
V: TRBV4-3
size: many
D: -
DNA: TGCGCCAGCAGCCAAACGCGGGGGCCGGACACTGAAGCTTTCTTT
CDR3: CASSQTRGPDTEAFF

J: TRBJ2-7
V: TRBV12-3/TRBV12-4
size: -
D: TRBD2
DNA: TGTGCCAGCAGTCCAAGACTAGCGGTAAGCTCCTACGAGCAGTACTTC
CDR3: CASSPRLAVSSYEQYF

J: TRBJ1-1
V: TRBV29-1
size: many
D: -
DNA: TGCAGCGTTAATTCGGGGAGGGGCACTGAAGCTTTCTTT
CDR3: CSVNSGRGTEAFF

J: TRBJ1-1
V: TRBV27
size: few
D: -
DNA: TGTGCCAGCAGTTTAGCGGTTACCACTGAAGCTTTCTTT
CDR3: CASSLAVTTEAFF

J: TRBJ1-6
V: TRBV20-1
size: few
D: -
DNA: TGCCGGTCGAGGGGAAATCCACAACGAGGTTCACCCCTCCACTTT
CDR3: CRSRGNPQRGSPLHF

J: TRBJ2-5
V: TRBV18
size: few
D: TRBD2
DNA: TGTGCCAGCTCACCTACCCTAGCGGGAACTGAGACCCAGTACTTC
CDR3: CASSPTLAGTETQYF

J: TRBJ1-1
V: TRBV6-2/TRBV6-3
size: many
D: -
DNA: TGTGCCAGCACCCGGAGGTCCCCCCTTAGGGCTTTCTTT
CDR3: CASTRRSPLRAFF

J: TRBJ2-7
V: TRBV20-1
size: -
D: TRBD1
DNA: TGCAGTGCTGCCGACAGGGGTTACTCCTACGAGCAGTACTTC
CDR3: CSAADRGYSYEQYF

J: TRBJ1-1
V: TRBV4-1
size: -
D: -
DNA: TGCGCCAGCAGTTACGGGACCTCCGCCACTGAAGCTTTCTTT
CDR3: CASSYGTSATEAFF